The subject of this entry is one T cell receptor (beta chain). Sequencing was performed with immunoSEQ multiplex PCR; in TCRdb, only in-frame clones are kept and a portion is missing. Of 120,000 to 150,000 clones in the sample, around 80% are singletons; the top ten hold approximately 6.6%. This record belongs to a study of blood T cell repertoires in COVID-19. This CDR3 region has 17 residues. The chain uses TRBV21-1 and TRBJ2-1; TRBD2 reflects the table's D call only, with no check against the DNA. TRBV21-1 counts as a pseudogene. What was sequenced was peripheral blood. This clonotype was sampled from a human donor in a cohort sampled during active COVID-19. The CDR3 region is CASSKCPGGGLDGEQFF. In DNA, the CDR3 is TGTGCCAGCAGCAAATGTCCGGGGGGAGGGTTAGATGGGGAGCAGTTCTTC.